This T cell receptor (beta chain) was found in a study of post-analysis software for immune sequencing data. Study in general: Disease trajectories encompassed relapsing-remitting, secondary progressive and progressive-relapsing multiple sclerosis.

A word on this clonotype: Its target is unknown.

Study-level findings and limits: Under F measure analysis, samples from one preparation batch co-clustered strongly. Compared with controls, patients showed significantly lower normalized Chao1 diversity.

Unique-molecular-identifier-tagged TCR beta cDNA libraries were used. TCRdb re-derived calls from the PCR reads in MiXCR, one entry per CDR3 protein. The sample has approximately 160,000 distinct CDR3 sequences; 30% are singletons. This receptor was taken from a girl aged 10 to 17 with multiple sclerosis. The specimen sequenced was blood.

The CDR3 here is CASSSSGRDSYEQYF. DNA of the CDR3: TGTGCCAGCTCATCTAGCGGGAGGGACTCCTACGAGCAGTACTTC. The chain has TRBV18 and TRBJ2-7, with 12 bases fitting TRBD2. This CDR3 spans 15 amino acids. Germline V gene lookup returns CDR1 KGHSH and CDR2 LQKENI. V trimming: 5 bases; J trimming: 0 bases; junction bases outside the gene matches: 2.